Listed below are T cell receptor beta chains from one sample, sequenced in a study of blood T cell repertoires in COVID-19. Generated by immunoSEQ multiplex PCR, the TCRdb table keeps only in-frame clones and is missing some. The data contain fewer than 500,000 clones, around nine tenths of them seen just once; the ten biggest clones take up 4% to 4.5%. Sample: peripheral blood. These receptors were obtained from a woman in her twenties or thirties with acute or convalescent COVID-19. CDR3s include the opening cysteine and the closing phenylalanine or tryptophan. The D gene is left open where the match is weak. Expanded clones are given a class, and other clones once, few, many or no size at all.

clone_size	v_call	d_call	j_call	cdr3_aa	cdr3_nt
.	TRBV5-1	TRBD2	TRBJ2-1	CASSLTSAYDNEQFF	TGCGCCAGCAGCTTAACTAGCGCATACGACAATGAGCAGTTCTTC
few	TRBV7-9	.	TRBJ2-7	CASSWGAGTDPGSRYEQYF	TGTGCCAGCAGCTGGGGGGCCGGGACAGATCCTGGGAGTCGGTACGAGCAGTACTTC
.	TRBV2	.	TRBJ2-7	CASSDLQAGEQYF	TGTGCCAGCAGTGACCTACAGGCAGGCGAGCAGTACTTC
.	TRBV5-1	TRBD1	TRBJ2-1	CASSSGTVYNEQFF	TGCGCCAGCAGCTCAGGGACAGTATACAATGAGCAGTTCTTC
.	TRBV9	.	TRBJ1-5	CASGQSQPQHF	TGTGCCAGCGGGCAGAGCCAGCCCCAGCATTTT
.	TRBV5-1	.	TRBJ2-5	CASSLGPRSETQYF	TGCGCCAGCAGCTTGGGTCCTAGGTCAGAGACCCAGTACTTC
.	TRBV6-5	.	TRBJ1-1	CASTRGTGSNTEAFF	TGTGCCAGCACACGGGGAACCGGGAGTAACACTGAAGCTTTCTTT
.	TRBV7-9	.	TRBJ2-1	CASSISVREQFF	TGTGCCAGCAGCATTAGCGTTCGGGAGCAGTTCTTC
.	TRBV5-8	.	TRBJ2-3	CASTDKTDSTDTQYF	TGTGCCAGCACCGATAAGACAGATAGCACAGATACGCAGTATTTT
.	TRBV5-1	.	TRBJ1-2	CASSPGQNYGYTF	TGCGCCAGCAGCCCAGGACAGAACTATGGCTACACCTTC
many	TRBV7-2	.	TRBJ1-1	CASSLAGHGTEAFF	TGTGCCAGCAGCTTAGCGGGGCACGGCACTGAAGCTTTCTTT
.	TRBV6-1	.	TRBJ1-2	CASSDSGGGYTF	TGTGCCAGCAGTGATTCAGGTGGTGGCTACACCTTC
once	TRBV11-1	TRBD1	TRBJ1-1	CASSLGQGGPTEAFF	TGTGCCAGCAGCTTAGGACAGGGAGGACCCACTGAAGCTTTCTTT
.	TRBV5-1	.	TRBJ1-6	CASRLHGDLKNSPLHF	TGCGCCAGCAGATTACACGGAGACCTAAAGAATTCACCCCTCCACTTT
.	TRBV7-3	.	TRBJ2-7	CASSLTGGVTYEQYF	TGTGCCAGCAGCTTAACGGGGGGTGTGACCTACGAGCAGTACTTC
.	TRBV21-1	.	TRBJ1-6	CASSEKGVITGTGANSPLHF	TGTGCCAGCAGCGAGAAAGGGGTGATAACCGGGACAGGGGCCAATTCACCCCTCCACTTT
.	TRBV14	TRBD1	TRBJ2-7	CASSHSLWTGVVEQYF	TGTGCCAGCAGCCACTCACTGTGGACAGGGGTGGTCGAGCAGTACTTC
.	TRBV3-1/TRBV3-2	TRBD1	TRBJ1-2	CASSQGQGEFSNYGYTF	TGTGCCAGCAGCCAGGGACAGGGGGAATTTTCTAACTATGGCTACACCTTC
.	TRBV11-1	TRBD2	TRBJ2-1	CASSSGLAGAGEQFF	TGTGCCAGCAGCTCGGGACTAGCGGGGGCTGGTGAGCAGTTCTTC
once	TRBV19	TRBD2	TRBJ2-5	CASRKRGYQETQYF	TGTGCCAGTAGGAAGCGGGGGTACCAAGAGACCCAGTACTTC
.	TRBV21-1	.	TRBJ2-7	CASSRDSIGVGEQYF	TGTGCCAGCAGCAGGGACAGCATAGGGGTTGGCGAGCAGTACTTC
.	TRBV13	TRBD2	TRBJ2-7	CASRLAGYEQYF	TGTGCCAGCCGGTTAGCGGGGTACGAGCAGTACTTC
.	TRBV27	TRBD2	TRBJ2-5	CASSLSRLRSGGVQETQYF	TGTGCCAGCAGTTTATCCCGCCTCCGTAGCGGGGGGGTCCAAGAGACCCAGTACTTC
.	TRBV30	.	TRBJ2-7	CAWNLDLAYEQYF	TGTGCCTGGAACCTGGACTTAGCCTACGAGCAGTACTTC
.	TRBV5-6	.	TRBJ2-7	CASSLAVGSSYEQYF	TGTGCCAGCAGCTTGGCCGTAGGGAGCTCCTACGAGCAGTACTTC
.	TRBV5-1	TRBD2	TRBJ2-7	CASSLGVGGGGYEQYF	TGCGCCAGCAGCTTGGGAGTAGGTGGCGGGGGCTACGAGCAGTACTTC
.	TRBV29-1	.	TRBJ2-7	CSVETGIGNEQYF	TGCAGCGTTGAAACGGGGATCGGGAACGAGCAGTACTTC
.	TRBV6-5	.	TRBJ2-1	CASTNPRGSDEQFF	TGTGCCAGCACAAACCCACGGGGTTCGGATGAGCAGTTCTTC
once	TRBV19	TRBD2	TRBJ2-7	CASSMERGAYNVRPYEQYF	TGTGCCAGTAGTATGGAGCGGGGGGCTTATAATGTTCGTCCCTACGAGCAGTACTTC
.	TRBV5-6	.	TRBJ1-6	CASSSTLRGGSPLHF	TGTGCCAGCAGCTCGACCTTACGAGGGGGATCACCCCTCCACTTT
.	TRBV5-1	TRBD1	TRBJ1-2	CASSATGGGYGYTF	TGCGCCAGCAGCGCCACAGGGGGGGGCTATGGCTACACCTTC
.	TRBV12-3/TRBV12-4	.	TRBJ2-3	CASSFVRDTQYF	TGTGCCAGCAGTTTTGTGAGAGATACGCAGTATTTT
.	TRBV20-1	TRBD1	TRBJ1-5	CSASPGTGFNQPQHF	TGCAGTGCTAGTCCCGGGACAGGCTTCAATCAGCCCCAGCATTTT
.	TRBV5-5	.	TRBJ1-6	CASSFLWGDNSPLHF	TGTGCCAGCAGCTTCCTATGGGGAGATAATTCACCCCTCCACTTT
.	TRBV28	.	TRBJ2-1	CATQGYEQFF	TGTGCCACACAGGGATACGAGCAGTTCTTC
few	TRBV18	.	TRBJ1-1	CASSLGQMNTEAFF	TGTGCCAGCTCACTCGGACAGATGAACACTGAAGCTTTCTTT
.	TRBV13	TRBD1	TRBJ2-3	CASSQGTDTDTQYF	TGTGCCAGCAGCCAAGGGACAGACACAGATACGCAGTATTTT
few	TRBV28	.	TRBJ1-5	CASSLLRGLHQPQHF	TGTGCCAGCAGTTTATTGCGGGGTTTACATCAGCCCCAGCATTTT
.	TRBV19	TRBD2	TRBJ2-3	CASSIDLSGGSDTQYF	TGTGCCAGTAGTATAGATCTTAGCGGGGGGTCCGATACGCAGTATTTT
.	TRBV11-3	.	TRBJ1-1	CASSFGEGAEAFF	TGTGCCAGCAGCTTTGGGGAGGGCGCTGAAGCTTTCTTT
.	TRBV18	.	TRBJ1-2	CASSPTGNYGYTF	TGTGCCAGCTCACCAACAGGGAACTATGGCTACACCTTC
.	TRBV29-1	.	TRBJ2-7	CSVTQGSYEQYF	TGCAGCGTGACGCAGGGTTCGTACGAGCAGTACTTC
.	TRBV21-1	.	TRBJ2-7	CASSKGGGRGGALYEQYF	TGTGCCAGCAGCAAAGGGGGGGGGCGCGGGGGGGCCTTGTACGAGCAGTACTTC
.	TRBV5-1	.	TRBJ1-1	CASSSRGGMNTEAFF	TGCGCCAGCTCGTCCCGGGGAGGAATGAACACTGAAGCTTTCTTT
.	TRBV3-1/TRBV3-2	TRBD2	TRBJ2-7	CASSPRRGLTTYEQYF	TGTGCCAGCAGCCCCCGTAGGGGACTAACAACCTACGAGCAGTACTTC
.	TRBV5-6	TRBD2	TRBJ2-2	CASSFGLRGGLGELFF	TGTGCCAGCAGCTTTGGGCTGCGGGGGGGGCTCGGGGAGCTGTTTTTT
.	TRBV19	TRBD2	TRBJ2-1	CASSSNRGGAYNEQFF	TGTGCCAGTAGTTCCAACCGCGGGGGGGCCTACAATGAGCAGTTCTTC
.	TRBV5-1	TRBD1	TRBJ2-1	CASSPRQGSSYNEQFF	TGCGCCAGCAGCCCCAGACAGGGATCCTCCTACAATGAGCAGTTCTTC
once	TRBV15	TRBD2	TRBJ2-1	CATSTSGEINEQFF	TGTGCCACCAGCACTAGCGGGGAAATCAATGAGCAGTTCTTC